This entry lists 27 T cell receptor beta chains sequenced from one sample in a study of cytomegalovirus exposure and HLA in healthy donors. The PCR used 60 Vbeta and 13 Jbeta primers. TCRdb's table, derived via immunoSEQ multiplex PCR, lists solely in-frame clones and lacks some. Of some 150,000 clones in the sample, around three quarters were seen once. Input material: PBMCs. The receptors were gathered from a man aged 40-49 years in good health and CMV-seronegative.

The chain combines TRBV7-2 with TRBJ1-2, with a weak D call TRBD1 (6 bases). The length of the CDR3 is 15 residues. Germline CDR1 and CDR2: SGHTA and FQGNSA. V was pared by 3 bases and J by 3 bases, with 14 bases between. CDR3 in amino acids: CASSLDSSRDYGYTF. DNA of the CDR3: TGTGCCAGCAGCTTGGACAGCTCCCGGGACTATGGCTACACCTTC.

The chain links TRBV5-1 to TRBJ2-4; tentatively, D is TRBD1 (6 bases). The germline V gene encodes CDR1 SGHRS and CDR2 YFSETQ. This CDR3 is 14 amino acids long. The V and J ends lost 7 bases and 2 bases respectively, with 13 bases between them. CDR3: CASRRDNPKNIQYF. DNA of the CDR3: TGCGCCAGCCGTAGGGACAACCCCAAAAACATTCAGTACTTC.

The chain has TRBV27 and TRBJ2-1; 8 positions match TRBD2. The CDR3 sequence is 16 residues long. From germline, CDR1 is MNHEY and CDR2 SMNVEV (reference sequence). Germline trimming cut 7 bases from V and 4 bases from J; bases unmatched to any gene: 12. CDR3 region: CASITRAGDGYNEQFF. CDR3 nucleotides: TGTGCCAGCATCACTCGAGCGGGAGATGGGTACAATGAGCAGTTCTTC.

V usage is TRBV29-1 and J usage is TRBJ2-3; 10 bases fit TRBD1. The CDR3 covers 15 residues. The J segment lost 5 bases and the V segment lost 4 bases, leaving 9 bases of the junction unmatched. CDR1 and CDR2 (germline): SQVTM, ANQGSEA. CDR3 sequence (DNA): TGCAGCGTTGGGGTGGGACAGGGGCTTGGAGATACGCAGTATTTT. Its translation: CSVGVGQGLGDTQYF.

The V and J genes are TRBV5-6 and TRBJ2-1, with a weak D call TRBD2 (6 bases). Germline CDR1 and CDR2: SGHDT and YYEEEE. This CDR3 contains 15 residues. V was pared by 7 bases and J by 0 bases, with 14 bases between. Here the CDR3 DNA reads TGTGCCAGCGACATAGCGGTAAGCTCCTACAATGAGCAGTTCTTC. As protein: CASDIAVSSYNEQFF. Based on the CDR3 plus reference TRBV5-6 and TRBJ2-1, the full variable domain is DAGVTQSPTHLIKTRGQQVTLRCSPKSGHDTVSWYQQALGQGPQFIFQYYEEEERQRGNFPDRFSGHQFPNYSSELNVNALLLGDSALYLCASDIAVSSYNEQFFGPGTRLTVL.

The chain links TRBV6-6 to TRBJ2-5; 7 bases align to TRBD1. After removal of 4 bases from V and 11 bases from J, the junction contained 13 bases not matched to a gene. The CDR3 loop spans 14 amino acids. Germline values: CDR1 MNHNY, CDR2 SVGAGI (reference sequence). CDR3 DNA sequence: TGTGCCAGCAGTTCCTTTCGGACAGGCCTGGAGCAGTACTTC. This gives the protein CASSSFRTGLEQYF.

The chain links TRBV4-1 to TRBJ2-1, with TRBD2 matching over 7 bases. CDR3 length: 16 residues. V lost 1 base, J lost 5 bases, and 8 bases stayed unmatched. CDR1 MGHRA and CDR2 YSYEKL come from the germline V gene. CDR3 sequence: CASSQGLGGSHNEQFF. The CDR3 nucleotides are TGCGCCAGCAGCCAAGGTCTTGGCGGGAGCCACAATGAGCAGTTCTTC.

The chain is built from TRBV7-2 and TRBJ1-3, with D possibly being TRBD1 (5 bases). The CDR3 totals 15 residues. Trimming pared 4 bases from V and 0 bases from J, leaving 10 bases between. Germline lookup yields CDR1 SGHTA and CDR2 FQGNSA. CDR3 residues: CASSWGGTSGNTIYF. The CDR3 bases are TGTGCCAGCAGCTGGGGGGGGACCTCTGGAAACACCATATATTTT.

The chain uses TRBV7-9 and TRBJ1-4; D is undetermined. This CDR3 comprises 16 residues. The germline gives CDR1 SEHNR, CDR2 FQNEAQ (reference sequence). Trimming removed 2 bases at V and 0 bases at J, with 10 bases between. This CDR3 reads CASSLMGGTTNEKLFF. The CDR3 coding sequence is TGTGCCAGCAGCTTAATGGGAGGCACAACTAATGAAAAACTGTTTTTT.

The J gene is TRBJ2-3, the V gene TRBV28; 10 nucleotides match TRBD2. Per germline, CDR1 MDHEN and CDR2 SYDVKM. Unmatched junction bases numbered 1, after V lost 1 base and J lost 0 bases. This CDR3 has 16 residues. The DNA for the CDR3 is TGTGCCAGCAGTTTATCGACTAGCGGGAGCACAGATACGCAGTATTTT. Protein product: CASSLSTSGSTDTQYF.

The V gene is TRBV7-2, the J gene TRBJ1-1; a possible D gene is TRBD1 (6 bases). V lost 1 base to trimming and J lost 1 base, with 13 bases between them. The CDR3 consists of 16 residues. Germline V gives CDR1 SGHTA, CDR2 FQGNSA. DNA of the CDR3: TGTGCCAGCAGCTTAGTTTCGAACAGGGCGAACACTGAAGCTTTCTTT. Its protein is CASSLVSNRANTEAFF. The entire variable domain, with the rest obtained from reference TRBV7-2 and TRBJ1-1, is as follows: GAGVSQSPSNKVTEKGKDVELRCDPISGHTALYWYRQSLGQGLEFLIYFQGNSAPDKSGLPSDRFSAERTGGSVSTLTIQRTQQEDSAVYLCASSLVSNRANTEAFFGQGTRLTVV.

CDR3 residues: CASSYSPSGGSYEQYF. The DNA of the CDR3 is TGTGCCAGCAGTTACTCGCCGAGCGGGGGCTCCTACGAGCAGTACTTC. The chain uses TRBV6-5 and TRBJ2-7, with TRBD2 matching 8 bases. Germline V lookup: CDR1 MNHEY, CDR2 SVGAGI. J was trimmed by 0 bases and V by 0 bases; bases with no gene match: 4. CDR3 length equals 16 residues.

Concerning this clone itself: The sample holds other DNA sequences that translate to the same CDR3. CDR3 amino acids: CASSYSGGSYEQYF. CDR3 DNA: TGTGCCAGCAGTTACTCAGGCGGGTCCTACGAGCAGTACTTC. The chain uses TRBV6-5 and TRBJ2-7, with TRBD2 as a possible D gene (5 bases). Germline V lookup: CDR1 MNHEY, CDR2 SVGAGI. Deletions cut 0 bases from V and 1 base from J, with 7 bases between. The CDR3 totals 14 residues.

This rearrangement joins TRBV28 to TRBJ2-7; 10 nucleotides align to TRBD2. CDR3 length: 17 residues. Germline V gene data show CDR1 as MDHEN and CDR2 as SYDVKM. V gave up 5 bases and J gave up 4 bases; unmatched junction bases: 14. The CDR3 here is CASSVNPGTSERYEQYF. Here the CDR3 DNA reads TGTGCCAGCAGTGTTAATCCCGGGACTAGCGAGAGATACGAGCAGTACTTC.

This chain uses TRBV30 with TRBJ1-5, with unresolved D. Germline V gene data show CDR1 as GTSNPN and CDR2 as SVGIG (reference sequence). V lost 5 bases and J lost 6, with 17 bases in between. This CDR3 is built from 14 residues. The CDR3 protein is CAWQSGPPGQPQHF. The DNA for the CDR3 is TGTGCCTGGCAAAGCGGGCCCCCGGGTCAGCCCCAGCATTTT.

The chain is built from TRBV11-3 and TRBJ2-3; no clear D. This CDR3 has 15 residues. Germline CDR1 reads SGHNT; CDR2 reads YENEEA. V lost 0 bases and J 0 bases, leaving 7 bases between the germline ends. The CDR3 nucleotides read TGTGCCAGCAGCTTAGATCCGACTAGCACAGATACGCAGTATTTT. Its translation: CASSLDPTSTDTQYF. Using reference TRBV11-3 and TRBJ2-3 for the parts outside the CDR3, the full variable domain is EAGVVQSPRYKIIEKKQPVAFWCNPISGHNTLYWYLQNLGQGPELLIRYENEEAVDDSQLPKDRFSAERLKGVDSTLKIQPAELGDSAVYLCASSLDPTSTDTQYFGPGTRLTVL.

The V and J genes are TRBV2 and TRBJ2-7; D gene unclear. V was trimmed by 9 bases and J by 1 base, leaving 10 bases between them. The CDR3 covers 12 residues. Germline V gives CDR1 SNHLY, CDR2 FYNNEI. DNA of the CDR3: TGTGCCAGTCGACATTTTTCCTACGAGCAGTACTTC. Its protein product is CASRHFSYEQYF.

J is TRBJ2-7 and V is TRBV10-3; 10 bases match TRBD2. Germline values: CDR1 ENHRY, CDR2 SYGVKD. This CDR3 region has 13 residues. Losses at the gene ends were 6 bases for V and 4 bases for J; bases not matched to a gene: 3. CDR3 in DNA: TGTGCCATCAGGGGGACTAGCGCTTACGAGCAGTACTTC. Translated, it gives CAIRGTSAYEQYF.

This clone was picked up a small number of times. V usage is TRBV6-1 and J usage is TRBJ1-1; D gene ambiguous. In germline, CDR1 is MNHNS, CDR2 SASEGT. The V end lost 6 bases, the J end lost 5 bases, and 7 bases lay between the germline ends. The length of the CDR3 is 11 residues. The CDR3 region has the DNA TGTGCCAGCAGCCAGGTAACTGAAGCTTTCTTT. Its protein is CASSQVTEAFF.

The genes are TRBV4-1 and TRBJ2-1, with a tentative D call TRBD2 (7 bases). Germline loops: CDR1 MGHRA, CDR2 YSYEKL. There are 15 residues in the CDR3. Trimming removed 1 base at V and 9 bases at J, with 16 bases between. CDR3 DNA sequence: TGCGCCAGCAGCCAAGCCAGCGGGACATATGGTGAGCAGTTCTTC. This sequence encodes CASSQASGTYGEQFF.

The rearrangement joins TRBV5-6 to TRBJ2-7; TRBD1 agrees at 8 bases. V shed 0 bases and J 6 bases; nucleotides not matched to a gene: 2. This CDR3 is built from 13 residues. The germline CDR1 and CDR2 sequences are SGHDT and YYEEEE. This CDR3 reads CASSLDRGTEQYF. For the CDR3, the DNA is TGTGCCAGCAGCTTGGACAGGGGGACCGAGCAGTACTTC.

The chain joins TRBV5-1 to TRBJ2-3, with 9 bases that match TRBD2. Germline values: CDR1 SGHRS, CDR2 YFSETQ. CDR3 size: 15 residues. V gave up 1 base and J gave up 0 bases; unmatched junction bases: 0. The CDR3 loop is CASSLLAGSTDTQYF. In nucleotides, the CDR3 is TGCGCCAGCAGCTTGCTAGCGGGAAGCACAGATACGCAGTATTTT.

On this clone itself: At one end the junction does not follow the germline gene, possibly because of a read error. The J gene is TRBJ2-4, the V gene TRBV5-1; tentatively, D is TRBD1 (6 bases). The germline V gene encodes CDR1 SGHRS and CDR2 YFSETQ. This CDR3 is 15 amino acids long. The CDR3 region has the DNA TGCGCCAGCTGCCCGGGACACCTAGCCAAAAACAGTCAGTACTTC. Translation: CASCPGHLAKNSQYF.

This chain joins TRBV6-5 and TRBJ1-6; 9 bases agree with TRBD1. With V trimmed by 2 bases and J by 9 bases, 5 bases remained unmatched. The CDR3 has 15 residues. CDR1 is MNHEY, CDR2 SVGAGI, per germline. The CDR3 here is CASSYGTGNSSPLHF. The CDR3 region has the DNA TGTGCCAGCAGTTACGGGACAGGGAATAGTTCACCCCTCCACTTT.

V gene TRBV28 combines with J gene TRBJ2-5, with a possible D match to TRBD2 (6 bases). Deletions cut 8 bases from V and 0 bases from J, with 16 bases between. From germline, CDR1 is MDHEN and CDR2 SYDVKM. This CDR3 spans 15 amino acids. The CDR3 protein is CASSTSFGNQETQYF. As DNA, the CDR3 is TGTGCCAGCTCTACTAGCTTTGGGAACCAAGAGACCCAGTACTTC.

V usage is TRBV19 and J usage is TRBJ2-3; possibly TRBD2 for D (5 bases). The CDR3 runs 14 residues. Trimming removed 7 bases at V and 2 bases at J, with 13 bases between. The germline V gene encodes CDR1 LNHDA and CDR2 SQIVND (reference sequence). CDR3 amino acids: CASTTRAATDTQYF. DNA of the CDR3: TGTGCCAGTACCACCCGAGCGGCCACAGATACGCAGTATTTT.

The chain is built from TRBV5-4 and TRBJ2-3; the match to TRBD1 covers 9 bases. The germline V gene has CDR1 SGHNT and CDR2 YYREEE (reference sequence). The CDR3 has 15 amino acids. The V and J ends lost 2 bases and 3 bases, in that order; junction bases with no gene match: 4. CDR3: CASSLGTGITDTQYF. For the CDR3, the DNA is TGTGCCAGCAGCTTAGGGACAGGGATTACAGATACGCAGTATTTT.